The source of this TCR beta chain is a study of blood T cell repertoires in COVID-19. Assay used: immunoSEQ multiplex PCR; TCRdb lists only in-frame clones, some missing. The sample shows hundreds of thousands of clones, 88% of them seen only once. CDR3 size: 13 residues. With 0 bases clipped from V and 11 bases from J, the junction kept 3 bases outside the gene matches. CDR1 and CDR2 (germline): SGDLS, YYNGEE. This clonotype was obtained from a woman in her 30s who had recovered from COVID-19. This chain uses TRBV9 with TRBJ1-1; TRBD1 aligns across 11 bases. Material: PBMCs or T cells enriched from blood (not recorded which). CDR3 sequence (DNA): TGTGCCAGCAGCGTAGGGACAGGGGGCACCGCTTTCTTT. It specifies CASSVGTGGTAFF.